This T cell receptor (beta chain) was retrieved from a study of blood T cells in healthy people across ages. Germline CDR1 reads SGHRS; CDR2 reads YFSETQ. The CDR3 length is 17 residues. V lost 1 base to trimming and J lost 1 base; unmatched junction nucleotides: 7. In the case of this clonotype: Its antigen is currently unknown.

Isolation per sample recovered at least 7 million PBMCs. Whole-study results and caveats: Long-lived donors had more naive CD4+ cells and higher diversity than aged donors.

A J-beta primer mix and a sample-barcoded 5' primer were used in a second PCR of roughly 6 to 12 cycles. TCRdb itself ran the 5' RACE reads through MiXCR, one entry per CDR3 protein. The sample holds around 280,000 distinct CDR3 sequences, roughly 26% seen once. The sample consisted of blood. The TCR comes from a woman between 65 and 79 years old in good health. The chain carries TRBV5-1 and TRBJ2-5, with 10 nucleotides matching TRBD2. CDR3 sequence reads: CASSLSGPSGSQETQYF. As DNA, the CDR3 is TGCGCCAGCAGCTTGTCCGGGCCTAGCGGGAGCCAAGAGACCCAGTACTTC.